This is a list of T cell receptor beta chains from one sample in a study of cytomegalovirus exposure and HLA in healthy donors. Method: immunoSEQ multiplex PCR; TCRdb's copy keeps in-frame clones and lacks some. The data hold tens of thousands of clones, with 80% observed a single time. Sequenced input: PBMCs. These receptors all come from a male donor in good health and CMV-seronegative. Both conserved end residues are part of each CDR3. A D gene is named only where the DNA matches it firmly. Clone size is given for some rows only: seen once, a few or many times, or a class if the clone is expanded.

DNA: TGTGCCAGCAGCAATGATTTGGGGCCCGGGGAGCAGTTCTTC
CDR3: CASSNDLGPGEQFF
J: TRBJ2-1
V: TRBV5-6
size: NA
D: NA

DNA: TGTGCCAGCAGTGACGTTTCTGGGGCCAACGTCCTGACTTTC
CDR3: CASSDVSGANVLTF
J: TRBJ2-6
V: TRBV2
size: NA
D: NA

DNA: TGTGCCAGTAAGAGAGAGGGATCCCTCCCTGAAGCTTTCTTT
CDR3: CASKREGSLPEAFF
J: TRBJ1-1
V: TRBV6-1
size: NA
D: NA

DNA: TGCGCCAGCAGACTGGACACAGGGTATTCACCCCTCCACTTT
CDR3: CASRLDTGYSPLHF
J: TRBJ1-6
V: TRBV4-1
size: NA
D: NA

DNA: TGTGCCAGCAGTTTATTGAATCAGGCAGGGTACCTCAATGAGCAGTTCTTC
CDR3: CASSLLNQAGYLNEQFF
J: TRBJ2-1
V: TRBV27
size: NA
D: NA

DNA: TGTGCCAGCAGTTTAACCGGGACAGCAAGAAGGGAAGATACGCAGTATTTT
CDR3: CASSLTGTARREDTQYF
J: TRBJ2-3
V: TRBV28
size: few
D: TRBD1

DNA: TGTGCCTGGTCCTCTGGGACAGGGGCTCTTGGGGCCAACGTCCTGACTTTC
CDR3: CAWSSGTGALGANVLTF
J: TRBJ2-6
V: TRBV30
size: few
D: TRBD1

DNA: TGTGCCAGCAGGCAACATACGAACACTGAAGCTTTCTTT
CDR3: CASRQHTNTEAFF
J: TRBJ1-1
V: TRBV7-2
size: few
D: NA

DNA: TGCGCCAGCAGCCTATTGCCGGACAGGGCAATGGGTTCACCCCTCCACTTT
CDR3: CASSLLPDRAMGSPLHF
J: TRBJ1-6
V: TRBV4-1
size: NA
D: TRBD1

DNA: TGCGCCAGCAGCCAAGATAGGACAGACGGGCTCTACAATGAGCAGTTCTTC
CDR3: CASSQDRTDGLYNEQFF
J: TRBJ2-1
V: TRBV4-3
size: NA
D: NA

DNA: TGCGCCAGCAGCTTGGAAGGGGGCGGTAATTCACCCCTCCACTTT
CDR3: CASSLEGGGNSPLHF
J: TRBJ1-6
V: TRBV5-1
size: NA
D: TRBD1